The 20 T cell receptor beta chains below were found in one sample sequenced in a study of blood T cell repertoires in COVID-19. The repertoire was sequenced with immunoSEQ multiplex PCR; TCRdb's copy has only in-frame clones and lacks some. The sample contains 400,000 to 550,000 clones, 87% of which appear only once. Sequencing was carried out using PBMCs or T cells enriched from blood (not recorded which). These receptors were taken from a woman between 18 and 30 years old with acute COVID-19.

About this clone: The sample carries other DNA sequences with the same CDR3. V is TRBV6-1 and J is TRBJ1-5; 7 bases map to TRBD1. J lost 4 bases, V lost 1 base, and 4 bases had no gene match. The CDR3 totals 15 residues. The germline V gene has CDR1 MNHNS and CDR2 SASEGT. In DNA form, the CDR3 reads TGTGCCAGCAGTGAAGTCCAGGGGGTAAATCAGCCCCAGCATTTT. Amino acids: CASSEVQGVNQPQHF.

The V call is TRBV12-5, the J call TRBJ2-1, with TRBD2 matching 8 bases. The germline V gene has CDR1 LGHNT and CDR2 FRNRAP. Germline trimming cut 1 base from V and 3 bases from J; bases unmatched to any gene: 2. The CDR3 extends over 15 amino acids. The CDR3, as DNA: TGTGCTAGTGGTTTGGGCGGGGGGTTCTACAATGAGCAGTTCTTC. Protein sequence: CASGLGGGFYNEQFF.

As regards this clone: This same CDR3 is encoded by further DNA sequences in the sample. The rearrangement joins TRBV6-5 to TRBJ2-7; possible D gene TRBD2, 5 bases. Trimming cost V 2 bases and J 4 bases, with 6 bases left between them. Germline lookup yields CDR1 MNHEY and CDR2 SVGAGI. The CDR3 has 12 residues. The CDR3 coding sequence is TGTGCCAGCAGTTACACGGGATACGAGCAGTACTTC. As protein: CASSYTGYEQYF.

CDR3 region: CASSIVQGAYEQYF. CDR3 nucleotides: TGTGCCAGTAGTATAGTCCAGGGGGCTTACGAGCAGTACTTC. This chain connects TRBV19 to TRBJ2-7; 8 nucleotides line up with TRBD1. The CDR3 length is 14 residues. V trimming: 1 base; J trimming: 4 bases; junction bases outside the gene matches: 3. The germline CDR1 and CDR2 sequences are LNHDA and SQIVND (reference sequence).

The rearrangement joins TRBV10-3 to TRBJ1-3; maybe TRBD1 (6 bases). The CDR3 spans 14 residues. Germline V lookup: CDR1 ENHRY, CDR2 SYGVKD. V lost 2 bases and J 2 bases, leaving 7 bases between the germline ends. CDR3 protein: CAISENRAGNTIYF. CDR3 bases: TGTGCCATCAGTGAGAACAGGGCTGGAAACACCATATATTTT.

This rearrangement joins TRBV28 to TRBJ1-2, with D tentatively TRBD1 (6 bases). The CDR3 covers 14 residues. With 4 bases removed from V and 3 bases from J, the gap between germline ends came to 12 bases. Germline-derived CDR1 and CDR2 are MDHEN and SYDVKM. The CDR3 DNA sequence: TGTGCCAGCAGTTACCACCAGGGGTACTATGGCTACACCTTC. Translation: CASSYHQGYYGYTF.

The chain combines TRBV7-2 with TRBJ1-5, with a tentative D call TRBD1 (5 bases). CDR1 SGHTA and CDR2 FQGNSA come from the germline V gene. CDR3 length: 13 residues. Between the trimmed V and J ends, which lost 1 base and 5 bases, there was a span of 6 bases. The DNA of the CDR3 is TGTGCCAGCAGCTTAGGGGGGGATCAGCCCCAGCATTTT. It encodes CASSLGGDQPQHF.

This clone was picked up a small number of times. This chain joins TRBV10-3 and TRBJ2-1; TRBD2 matches at 9 bases. The CDR3 is 16 amino acids. V shed 0 bases, J shed 4 bases, and the junction held 4 bases outside the gene matches. CDR1 is ENHRY and CDR2 is SYGVKD in the germline V gene. The CDR3 nucleotides are TGTGCCATCAGTGAGTCGGCTAGCGGGATTTACAATGAGCAGTTCTTC. Its protein product is CAISESASGIYNEQFF.

This rearrangement joins TRBV30 to TRBJ2-3; TRBD1 matches 8 bases. Germline V gene lookup returns CDR1 GTSNPN and CDR2 SVGIG (reference sequence). The CDR3 length is 17 residues. Germline trimming cut 0 bases from V and 1 base from J; bases unmatched to any gene: 9. Here the CDR3 reads CAWSVDRVRSGTDTQYF. CDR3 coding DNA: TGTGCCTGGAGTGTGGACAGGGTACGGAGTGGCACAGATACGCAGTATTTT.

As regards this clone: This sample also contains other DNA sequences that code for the same CDR3. The chain links TRBV2 to TRBJ1-4, with TRBD1 as a possible D gene (5 bases). The germline CDR1 and CDR2 sequences are SNHLY and FYNNEI. With 6 bases removed from V and 5 bases from J, the gap between germline ends came to 7 bases. The CDR3 extends over 12 amino acids. Here the CDR3 reads CASRGGNEKLFF. CDR3 nucleotides: TGTGCCAGCAGGGGGGGGAATGAAAAACTGTTTTTT.

V is TRBV2 and J is TRBJ1-1; TRBD1 is a possible D gene (6 bases). This CDR3 region has 14 residues. CDR1 is SNHLY, CDR2 FYNNEI, per germline. Between the trimmed V and J ends, which lost 6 bases and 4 bases, there was a span of 15 bases. CDR3 DNA sequence: TGTGCCAGCAGCCCTGAGGGGGTGGGCACTGAAGCTTTCTTT. This translates into CASSPEGVGTEAFF.

The chain combines TRBV10-3 with TRBJ2-3; D perhaps matches TRBD2 (7 bases). Trimming pared 2 bases from V and 3 bases from J, leaving 21 bases between. Per germline, CDR1 ENHRY and CDR2 SYGVKD. The CDR3 is 18 residues long. The CDR3 sequence is CAISERGGEVVRTDTQYF. Here the CDR3 DNA reads TGTGCCATCAGTGAGAGGGGGGGGGAAGTTGTGCGAACAGATACGCAGTATTTT.

This clone appeared a few times. This chain joins TRBV9 and TRBJ2-3, with 8 nucleotides matching TRBD2. V was clipped by 0 bases and J by 3 bases; unmatched bases: 3. Germline V gene data show CDR1 as SGDLS and CDR2 as YYNGEE. The CDR3 sequence is 15 residues long. CDR3 in amino acids: CASSVAGGGTDTQYF. CDR3 bases: TGTGCCAGCAGCGTAGCCGGGGGGGGAACAGATACGCAGTATTTT.

This clone was seen a single time. The chain recombines TRBV24-1 with TRBJ2-3, with D unclear. The ends were cut back, 6 bases at V and 9 bases at J, with 9 bases in the middle. The CDR3 is 11 residues long. Germline V lookup: CDR1 KGHDR, CDR2 SFDVKD. The CDR3 sequence is CATSSDRTQYF. For the CDR3, the DNA is TGTGCCACCAGTAGTGATAGAACGCAGTATTTT.

This sequence joins TRBV19 and TRBJ1-3; tentative D call: TRBD1 (5 bases). The germline V gene encodes CDR1 LNHDA and CDR2 SQIVND (reference sequence). V lost 2 bases and J lost 4, with 9 bases in between. The CDR3 runs 14 residues. CDR3: CASSILQGGNTIYF. As DNA, the CDR3 is TGTGCCAGTAGTATACTCCAGGGAGGAAACACCATATATTTT.

This clone was counted only a few times. The chain carries TRBV30 and TRBJ2-1, with D possibly matching TRBD1 (6 bases). Looked up from germline, CDR1 is GTSNPN and CDR2 is SVGIG (reference sequence). The V gene lost 3 bases and the J gene lost 8 bases, with 20 bases spanning the gap. This CDR3 is 15 amino acids long. CDR3 amino acids: CAWSRGTRGLYEQFF. CDR3 coding DNA: TGTGCCTGGAGCCGAGGGACAAGGGGGTTGTATGAGCAGTTCTTC.

The chain carries TRBV28 and TRBJ2-3; no reliable D call. The V gene's germline CDR1 is MDHEN and CDR2 SYDVKM. V was clipped by 3 bases and J by 12 bases, with 16 bases between them. The CDR3 covers 13 residues. Here the CDR3 DNA reads TGTGCCAGCAGTTTCTTATCGGGTCAATTTCAGTATTTT. As protein: CASSFLSGQFQYF.

The V call is TRBV11-2, the J call TRBJ2-7, with 8 bases identical to TRBD1. V shed 5 bases, J shed 0 bases, and the junction held 6 bases outside the gene matches. CDR1 is SGHAT and CDR2 is FQNNGV in the germline V gene. This CDR3 has 15 amino acids. CDR3 protein: CASSPAGQASYEQYF. The CDR3, as DNA: TGTGCCAGCAGCCCCGCGGGACAGGCCTCCTACGAGCAGTACTTC.

The rearrangement links TRBV7-9 to TRBJ2-7; 8 nucleotides agree with TRBD2. The V and J ends lost 1 base and 2 bases, in that order; junction bases with no gene match: 7. The CDR3 totals 16 residues. Germline V lookup: CDR1 SEHNR, CDR2 FQNEAQ (reference sequence). The CDR3 loop is CASSLVSGGGAYEQYF. For the CDR3, the DNA is TGTGCCAGCAGCTTAGTCTCCGGGGGGGGAGCCTACGAGCAGTACTTC. Full variable domain (rest looked up from reference TRBV7-9 and TRBJ2-7): DTGVSQNPRHKITKRGQNVTFRCDPISEHNRLYWYRQTLGQGPEFLTYFQNEAQLEKSRLLSDRFSAERPKGSFSTLEIQRTEQGDSAMYLCASSLVSGGGAYEQYFGPGTRLTVT.

The CDR3 coding sequence is TGTGCCAGCAGGGGACAGGGTGGCAATCAGCCCCAGCATTTT. Residues: CASRGQGGNQPQHF. The rearrangement links TRBV2 to TRBJ1-5; 9 bases match TRBD1. From germline, CDR1 is SNHLY and CDR2 FYNNEI. After removal of 6 bases from V and 2 bases from J, the junction contained 2 bases not matched to a gene. This CDR3 contains 14 residues.